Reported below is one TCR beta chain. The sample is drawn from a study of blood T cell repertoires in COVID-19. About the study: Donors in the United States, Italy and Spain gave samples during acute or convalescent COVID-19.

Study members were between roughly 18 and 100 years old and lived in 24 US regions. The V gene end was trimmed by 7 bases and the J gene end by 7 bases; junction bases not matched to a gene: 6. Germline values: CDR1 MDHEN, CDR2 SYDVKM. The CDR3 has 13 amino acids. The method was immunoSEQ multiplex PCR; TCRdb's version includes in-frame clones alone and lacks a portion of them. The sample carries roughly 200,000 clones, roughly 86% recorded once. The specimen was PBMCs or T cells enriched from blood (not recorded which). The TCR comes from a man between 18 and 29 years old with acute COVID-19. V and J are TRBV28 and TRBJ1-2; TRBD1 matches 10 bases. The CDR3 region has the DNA TGTGCCAGCAAAGAGACAGGGGGCTCTGGCTACACCTTC. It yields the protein CASKETGGSGYTF.